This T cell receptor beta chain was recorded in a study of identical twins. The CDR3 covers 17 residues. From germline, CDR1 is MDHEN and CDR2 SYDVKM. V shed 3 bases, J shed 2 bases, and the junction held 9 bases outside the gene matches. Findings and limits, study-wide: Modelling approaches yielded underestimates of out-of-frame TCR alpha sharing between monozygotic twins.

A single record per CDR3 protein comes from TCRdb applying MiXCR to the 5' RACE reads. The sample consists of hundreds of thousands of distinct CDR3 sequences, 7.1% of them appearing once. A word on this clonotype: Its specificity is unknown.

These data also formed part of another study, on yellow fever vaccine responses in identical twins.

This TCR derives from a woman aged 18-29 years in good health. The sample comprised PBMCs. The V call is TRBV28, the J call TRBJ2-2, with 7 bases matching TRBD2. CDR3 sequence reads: CASSLLQRGANTGELFF. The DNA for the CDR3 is TGTGCCAGCAGTTTGTTACAGCGGGGTGCCAACACCGGGGAGCTGTTTTTT.